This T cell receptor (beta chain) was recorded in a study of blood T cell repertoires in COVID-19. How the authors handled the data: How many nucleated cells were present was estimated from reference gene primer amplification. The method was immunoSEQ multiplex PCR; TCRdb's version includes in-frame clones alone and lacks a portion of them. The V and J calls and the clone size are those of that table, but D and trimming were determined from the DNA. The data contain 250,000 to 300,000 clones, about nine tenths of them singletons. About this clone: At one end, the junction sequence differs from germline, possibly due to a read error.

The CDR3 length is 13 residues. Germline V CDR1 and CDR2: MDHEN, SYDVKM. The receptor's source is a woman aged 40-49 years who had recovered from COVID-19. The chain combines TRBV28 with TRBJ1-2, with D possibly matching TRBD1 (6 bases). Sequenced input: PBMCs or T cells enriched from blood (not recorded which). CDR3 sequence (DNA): TGTGCCAGCAGTGCCCCCAACATCAGGGGAAGAATCTTC. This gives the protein CASSAPNIRGRIF.